The 26 T cell receptor beta chains listed next were all sequenced from one sample in a study of CD8 T cells in Susac syndrome. An input of about 0.45 to 1 ug of RNA was subjected to reverse transcription using random hexamers. TCRdb re-called the immunoSEQ multiplex PCR reads with MiXCR, one entry per CDR3 protein. The repertoire has 250,000 to 350,000 distinct CDR3 sequences, 92% of them found once; the top ten carry roughly 0.07%. Input material: CD4+ T cells from PBMCs. The receptors originated from a human donor with multiple sclerosis.

V usage is TRBV29-1 and J usage is TRBJ2-7; the D gene could be TRBD1 or TRBD2 (6 bases each). The V end lost 3 bases, the J end lost 3 bases, and 15 bases lay between the germline ends. Germline CDR1 and CDR2: SQVTM and ANQGSEA. This CDR3 region has 14 residues. The CDR3 region is CSVEVFGGLYEQYF. Here the CDR3 DNA reads TGCAGCGTTGAGGTCTTTGGGGGGCTCTACGAGCAGTACTTC.

The rearrangement links TRBV6-2 or TRBV6-3 to TRBJ1-5, with D possibly being TRBD1 (5 bases). V dropped 6 bases and J dropped 3 bases, with 21 bases sitting between them. The germline V gene encodes CDR1 MNHEY and CDR2 SVGEGT. The CDR3 covers 17 residues. CDR3 sequence: CASSGLPGLEVNQPQHF. CDR3 DNA: TGTGCCAGCAGCGGACTACCGGGGCTCGAGGTCAATCAGCCCCAGCATTTT.

V usage is TRBV7-8 and J usage is TRBJ2-7, with D possibly matching TRBD2 (6 bases). Germline V lookup: CDR1 SGHVS, CDR2 FQNEAQ. Trimming left V 1 base short and J 11 bases short, with 9 bases between. This CDR3 comprises 11 residues. CDR3 sequence reads: CASSLEGGKYF. The CDR3 DNA reads TGTGCCAGCAGCTTAGAGGGCGGGAAGTACTTC. Looking up the rest from reference TRBV7-8 and TRBJ2-7 gives the full variable domain: GAGVSQSPRYKVAKRGQDVALRCDPISGHVSLFWYQQALGQGPEFLTYFQNEAQLDKSGLPSDRFFAERPEGSVSTLKIQRTQQEDSAVYLCASSLEGGKYFGPGTRLTVT.

This chain uses TRBV2 with TRBJ2-6, with 11 bases that match TRBD2. The CDR3 runs to 18 residues. The germline gives CDR1 SNHLY, CDR2 FYNNEI. V shed 6 bases, J shed 3 bases, and the junction held 10 bases outside the gene matches. This CDR3 reads CASSWGSGRAGGANVLTF. The DNA for the CDR3 is TGTGCCAGCAGCTGGGGTAGCGGGAGGGCCGGTGGGGCCAACGTCCTGACTTTC.

Only one count was recorded for this clonotype. The chain carries TRBV7-3 and TRBJ2-1; 9 nucleotides align to TRBD2. Germline V lookup: CDR1 SGHTA, CDR2 FQGTGA. The CDR3 is 19 residues long. The V and J ends lost 0 bases and 5 bases, in that order; junction bases with no gene match: 14. CDR3 sequence (DNA): TGTGCCAGCAGCTTAACTTTGGCGGGGGGGCCCTTTGTCCACAATGAGCAGTTCTTC. This codes for CASSLTLAGGPFVHNEQFF. The variable domain in full, with the rest retrieved from reference TRBV7-3 and TRBJ2-1, is GAGVSQTPSNKVTEKGKYVELRCDPISGHTALYWYRQSLGQGPEFLIYFQGTGAADDSGLPNDRFFAVRPEGSVSTLKIQRTERGDSAVYLCASSLTLAGGPFVHNEQFFGPGTRLTVL.

The chain recombines TRBV7-3 with TRBJ2-3; D is possibly TRBD2 (6 bases). Trimming cost V 5 bases and J 0 bases, with 15 bases left between them. Germline assignment: CDR1 SGHTA and CDR2 FQGTGA. The CDR3 is 16 residues long. The CDR3 DNA is TGTGCCAGCAGCCCACGCCCGGGACTGAGCACAGATACGCAGTATTTT. This sequence encodes CASSPRPGLSTDTQYF.

The chain combines TRBV3-1 with TRBJ2-7; D may be TRBD2 (6 bases). The CDR3 length is 15 residues. CDR1 is LGHDT, CDR2 YNNKEL, per germline (reference sequence). Trimming removed 8 bases at V and 3 bases at J, with 20 bases between. CDR3 sequence reads: CASAGRGRDFYEQYF. The DNA for the CDR3 is TGTGCCAGCGCCGGCCGGGGCAGGGACTTCTACGAGCAGTACTTC.

The rearrangement uses TRBV20-1 and TRBJ2-5; D is perhaps TRBD1 (5 bases). This CDR3 comprises 11 residues. Germline lookup yields CDR1 DFQATT and CDR2 SNEGSKA (reference sequence). The V gene lost 5 bases and the J gene lost 3 bases, with 7 bases spanning the gap. CDR3 nucleotides: TGCAGTGCTCTAGGGGAAGAGACCCAGTACTTC. It codes for CSALGEETQYF.

CDR3 protein: CASTAQDRGLFF. The CDR3 bases are TGTGCCAGCACTGCCCAGGACAGGGGTCTGTTTTTT. V is TRBV2 and J is TRBJ1-4, with TRBD1 matching 9 bases. With V trimmed by 7 bases and J by 14 bases, 8 bases remained unmatched. This CDR3 is built from 12 residues. Germline V CDR1 and CDR2: SNHLY, FYNNEI.

V usage is TRBV14 and J usage is TRBJ2-7, with D perhaps given as TRBD1 or TRBD2 (6 bases each). The CDR3 contains 14 residues. V lost 3 bases to trimming and J lost 6 bases, with 15 bases between them. CDR1 and CDR2 (germline): SGHDN, FVKESK. The CDR3 DNA reads as TGTGCCAGCAGCCATGGAGGGGGATTTCGCGAGCAGTACTTC. Encoded protein: CASSHGGGFREQYF.

V usage is TRBV6-2 or TRBV6-3 and J usage is TRBJ2-7, with 7 bases identical to TRBD1. The germline CDR1 and CDR2 sequences are MNHEY and SVGEGT. CDR3 length: 14 residues. The V segment lost 6 bases and the J segment 3 bases; nucleotides outside the gene matches: 8. The CDR3 loop reads CASRDATGIYEQYF. In DNA form, the CDR3 reads TGTGCCAGCAGAGATGCGACAGGGATCTACGAGCAGTACTTC.

This chain connects TRBV12-3 or TRBV12-4 to TRBJ2-7; 10 bases match TRBD1. With V trimmed by 3 bases and J by 4 bases, 3 bases remained unmatched. CDR3 length equals 14 residues. CDR3 sequence: CASSFRDRGYEQYF. The CDR3 DNA reads TGTGCCAGCAGTTTCCGGGACAGGGGTTACGAGCAGTACTTC.

This chain connects TRBV7-2 to TRBJ2-2, with a possible D match to TRBD2 (5 bases). This CDR3 is 13 amino acids long. The germline CDR1 and CDR2 sequences are SGHTA and FQGNSA. V lost 2 bases, J lost 7 bases, and 8 bases lay in between. CDR3 bases: TGTGCCAGCAGCTTATTGGCGGGCGGGGAGCTGTTTTTT. Translating it yields CASSLLAGGELFF.

The chain carries TRBV30 and TRBJ2-7; possible D gene TRBD2, 5 bases. V was pared by 6 bases and J by 3 bases, with 9 bases between. The CDR3 length is 11 residues. CDR1 and CDR2 (germline): GTSNPN, SVGIG (reference sequence). The CDR3 region is CACSSGYEQYF. The CDR3 nucleotides are TGTGCCTGCTCGAGCGGCTACGAGCAGTACTTC.

V and J are TRBV5-4 and TRBJ2-2; perhaps TRBD2 as D (6 bases). Per the germline V gene, CDR1 is SGHNT and CDR2 is YYREEE (reference sequence). Between the trimmed V and J ends, which lost 0 bases and 11 bases, there was a span of 20 bases. The CDR3 runs 16 residues. The CDR3 loop is CASSLVGGGGAPELFF. In DNA form, the CDR3 reads TGTGCCAGCAGCTTGGTCGGAGGAGGCGGGGCCCCCGAGCTGTTTTTT.

V gene TRBV20-1 combines with J gene TRBJ1-1; D possibly corresponds to TRBD1 (6 bases). This CDR3 region has 12 residues. Germline V lookup: CDR1 DFQATT, CDR2 SNEGSKA (reference sequence). Trimming shortened V by 6 bases and J by 4 bases, and 12 bases separated the two germline ends. The CDR3 DNA reads TGCAGTGCATCCAAGGGGGGCACTGAAGCTTTCTTT. Protein sequence: CSASKGGTEAFF.

The V and J genes are TRBV19 and TRBJ2-1; 8 bases are shared with TRBD2. CDR3 length: 17 amino acids. CDR1 and CDR2 (germline): LNHDA, SQIVND (reference sequence). After removal of 4 bases from V and 10 bases from J, the junction contained 18 bases not matched to a gene. The CDR3 DNA reads as TGTGCCAGTAGTACCACGGGGGGGAGCGGTTCTTTGAGAGAGCAGTTCTTC. Translation: CASSTTGGSGSLREQFF. Based on the CDR3 plus reference TRBV19 and TRBJ2-1, the full variable domain is DGGITQSPKYLFRKEGQNVTLSCEQNLNHDAMYWYRQDPGQGLRLIYYSQIVNDFQKGDIAEGYSVSREKKESFPLTVTSAQKNPTAFYLCASSTTGGSGSLREQFFGPGTRLTVL.

The rearrangement joins TRBV11-2 to TRBJ1-1; 7 nucleotides match TRBD1. Germline CDR1 and CDR2: SGHAT and FQNNGV. This CDR3 is 15 amino acids long. Losses at the gene ends were 6 bases for V and 4 bases for J; bases not matched to a gene: 11. The chain's CDR3 is CASRPLRAGGTEAFF. In nucleotides, the CDR3 is TGTGCCAGCAGACCTCTTAGGGCAGGGGGCACTGAAGCTTTCTTT.

The V call is TRBV9, the J call TRBJ1-6, with D perhaps matching TRBD1 (6 bases). Germline CDR1 SGDLS, CDR2 YYNGEE. This CDR3 region has 18 residues. V was cut by 4 bases and J by 5 bases, with 22 bases left in between. CDR3 nucleotides: TGTGCCAGCAGCCCCGGACAACGTCCGGGGGCAAATAATTCACCCCTCCACTTT. Translating gives CASSPGQRPGANNSPLHF.

In DNA, the CDR3 is TGTGCCAGCAGTTTATCACAGGGGGCGTATAGCTCTGGGGCCAACGTCCTGACTTTC. Translating gives CASSLSQGAYSSGANVLTF. The V and J genes are TRBV27 and TRBJ2-6; 9 nucleotides match TRBD1. Germline CDR1 reads MNHEY; CDR2 reads SMNVEV (reference sequence). This CDR3 has 19 amino acids. After removal of 0 bases from V and 0 bases from J, the junction contained 6 bases not matched to a gene.

This rearrangement joins TRBV6-5 to TRBJ2-1; the match to TRBD2 covers 11 bases. Germline-derived CDR1 and CDR2 are MNHEY and SVGAGI. The CDR3 is 14 amino acids. V lost 7 bases and J lost 8; bases outside the gene matches: 7. CDR3 sequence: CASKGLAGVDEQFF. CDR3 nucleotides: TGTGCCAGCAAAGGACTAGCGGGCGTCGATGAGCAGTTCTTC.

This chain links TRBV5-1 with TRBJ2-7; the D gene is possibly TRBD1 (6 bases). The germline V gene encodes CDR1 SGHRS and CDR2 YFSETQ. The CDR3 consists of 14 residues. V lost 5 bases to trimming and J lost 1 base, with 13 bases between them. The DNA of the CDR3 is TGCGCCAGCAGTTTTGGGGGCCGGTCCTACGAGCAGTACTTC. Translation: CASSFGGRSYEQYF.

This sequence joins TRBV18 and TRBJ2-5, with no clear D. Trimming took off 3 bases at V and 0 bases at J, with 11 bases between the two ends. The V gene's germline CDR1 is KGHSH and CDR2 LQKENI. The length of the CDR3 is 15 residues. The CDR3 loop is CASSPMVGNQETQYF. DNA of the CDR3: TGTGCCAGCTCACCGATGGTGGGTAACCAAGAGACCCAGTACTTC.

The chain couples TRBV19 to TRBJ1-2, with a weak D call TRBD1 (5 bases). The germline gives CDR1 LNHDA, CDR2 SQIVND (reference sequence). The CDR3 is 14 residues long. Trimming took off 6 bases at V and 4 bases at J, with 15 bases between the two ends. The CDR3 protein is CASRWGPAGYGYTF. CDR3 nucleotides: TGTGCCAGTAGATGGGGCCCAGCGGGCTATGGCTACACCTTC.

The chain carries TRBV6-1 and TRBJ1-1; 7 bases are shared with TRBD1. The trim removed 6 bases at V and 1 base at J, leaving 11 bases unmatched. CDR1 and CDR2 (germline): MNHNS, SASEGT. The CDR3 has 16 residues. CDR3 protein: CASSRGQTVGNTEAFF. The CDR3, as DNA: TGTGCCAGCAGCAGGGGACAGACGGTAGGGAACACTGAAGCTTTCTTT.

V usage is TRBV2 and J usage is TRBJ2-6; D ambiguous. V was cut by 5 bases and J by 0 bases, with 11 bases left in between. Germline V CDR1 and CDR2: SNHLY, FYNNEI. CDR3 length: 16 amino acids. Here the CDR3 reads CASSLTHFSGANVLTF. The CDR3 DNA is TGTGCCAGCAGTCTAACCCATTTCTCTGGGGCCAACGTCCTGACTTTC.